The rows below give T cell receptor beta chains drawn from one sample of a study of blood T cell repertoires in COVID-19. Here immunoSEQ multiplex PCR was the method, and the copy in TCRdb shows in-frame clones only, minus some. The sample has roughly 54,000 clones; approximately 91% are singletons. Sequencing was done on a sample of peripheral blood. The origin of the receptors is a woman aged 60 to 75 with active or convalescent COVID-19. Both conserved end residues are part of each CDR3. The D gene is left open where the match is weak. Clone size is stated in some rows and not others, as once, few, many or a class when expanded.

V,D,size,J,CDR3,DNA
TRBV6-5,TRBD2,once,TRBJ2-7,CASRDLAGGRREQYF,TGTGCCAGCAGAGATTTAGCGGGAGGGCGTCGCGAGCAGTACTTC
TRBV27,TRBD1,NA,TRBJ1-5,CASRTGDRQPQHF,TGTGCCAGCCGTACAGGGGATCGGCAGCCCCAGCATTTT
TRBV28,NA,NA,TRBJ1-2,CASSVQRQGYGYTF,TGTGCCAGCAGCGTCCAGAGGCAGGGCTATGGCTACACCTTC
TRBV30,TRBD1,NA,TRBJ1-5,CAWNNRGKNQPQHF,TGTGCCTGGAATAACAGGGGAAAGAACCAGCCCCAGCATTTT
TRBV6-5,NA,NA,TRBJ2-3,CASSTPRIADTQYF,TGTGCCAGCAGTACCCCACGGATAGCGGATACGCAGTATTTT
TRBV28,NA,NA,TRBJ1-1,CASSSPAGGDTEAFF,TGTGCCAGCAGCTCCCCAGCCGGAGGTGACACTGAAGCTTTCTTT
TRBV5-8,NA,NA,TRBJ2-7,CASSLGAGQAYEQYF,TGTGCCAGCAGCTTGGGAGCGGGACAGGCCTACGAGCAGTACTTC
TRBV2,TRBD1,NA,TRBJ2-7,CASRPGTGSYEQYF,TGTGCCAGCAGGCCCGGGACAGGGTCCTACGAGCAGTACTTC
TRBV18,NA,NA,TRBJ1-6,CASSPGLPTLHF,TGTGCCAGCTCCCCGGGACTCCCGACCCTCCACTTT
TRBV18,NA,NA,TRBJ1-3,CASSPKPLGGRSGNTIYF,TGTGCCAGCTCACCCAAACCCCTGGGGGGAAGGTCTGGAAACACCATATATTTT
TRBV28,TRBD2,NA,TRBJ2-1,CASSLFFSGGEHSYNEQFF,TGTGCCAGCAGTTTATTTTTTAGCGGGGGGGAGCACTCCTACAATGAGCAGTTCTTC
TRBV5-1,TRBD2,NA,TRBJ2-1,CASSLGTSGGASGEQFF,TGCGCCAGCAGCTTGGGCACTAGCGGGGGGGCCTCGGGTGAGCAGTTCTTC
TRBV6-5,NA,NA,TRBJ2-1,CASRLRSSYNEQFF,TGTGCCAGCAGACTAAGGAGCTCCTACAATGAGCAGTTCTTC
TRBV7-2,NA,NA,TRBJ1-4,CASSLGGGEEKLFF,TGTGCCAGCAGCTTGGGAGGGGGAGAAGAAAAACTGTTTTTT
TRBV6-2/TRBV6-3,NA,once,TRBJ1-5,CASSSRRDLNQPQHF,TGTGCCAGCAGTTCCCGGAGGGACCTCAATCAGCCCCAGCATTTT
TRBV4-3,TRBD2,once,TRBJ2-3,CASSPRLAASTDTQYF,TGCGCCAGCAGCCCAAGACTAGCGGCTAGCACAGATACGCAGTATTTT
TRBV6-5,TRBD1,NA,TRBJ1-1,CASSWTGAEAFF,TGTGCCAGCAGCTGGACAGGGGCTGAAGCTTTCTTT
TRBV18,TRBD1,NA,TRBJ2-5,CASSPLQGAQETQYF,TGTGCCAGCTCACCGTTACAGGGGGCGCAGGAGACCCAGTACTTC
TRBV5-1,TRBD2,NA,TRBJ2-5,CASSATSGDLTWRQTQYF,TGCGCCAGCAGCGCGACTAGCGGGGACCTGACGTGGAGGCAGACCCAGTACTTC
TRBV19,NA,NA,TRBJ2-1,CASSIPNAAYNEQFF,TGTGCCAGTAGTATCCCCAATGCGGCCTACAATGAGCAGTTCTTC
TRBV6-5,NA,few,TRBJ1-3,CASSSQGYSGNTIYF,TGTGCCAGCAGTTCTCAGGGATACTCTGGAAACACCATATATTTT
TRBV9,NA,NA,TRBJ2-7,CASSAHSGSYEQYF,TGTGCCAGCAGCGCTCACAGCGGATCCTACGAGCAGTACTTC
TRBV18,NA,NA,TRBJ2-3,CASSPIGFTPDTQYF,TGTGCCAGCTCACCGATCGGGTTTACCCCAGATACGCAGTATTTT
TRBV2,TRBD1,NA,TRBJ1-2,CASSDAGGNGYTF,TGTGCCAGCAGTGATGCAGGGGGCAATGGCTACACCTTC
TRBV7-9,NA,NA,TRBJ1-6,CASSLRAGDSPLHF,TGTGCCAGCAGCTTACGGGCAGGGGATTCACCCCTCCACTTT
TRBV2,TRBD1,NA,TRBJ2-3,CASSERQGVTDTQYF,TGTGCCAGCAGTGAAAGACAGGGGGTGACAGATACGCAGTATTTT
TRBV29-1,TRBD1,NA,TRBJ1-1,CSGADRGRTEAFF,TGCAGCGGGGCTGACAGGGGGCGCACTGAAGCTTTCTTT
TRBV28,NA,NA,TRBJ1-1,CASTKPEQAFF,TGTGCCAGCACCAAGCCGGAGCAAGCTTTCTTT
TRBV5-4,NA,NA,TRBJ1-5,CASSLGGAEQPQHF,TGTGCCAGCAGCTTGGGGGGCGCAGAACAGCCCCAGCATTTT
TRBV7-9,TRBD1,NA,TRBJ1-5,CASSRGTVGNQPQHF,TGTGCCAGCAGCCGAGGGACAGTGGGTAATCAGCCCCAGCATTTT
TRBV4-3,NA,NA,TRBJ2-1,CASSQVRSSYNEQFF,TGCGCCAGCAGCCAAGTCCGGTCCTCCTACAATGAGCAGTTCTTC
TRBV9,TRBD2,once,TRBJ2-2,CASSGTSGGAATGELFF,TGTGCCAGCAGCGGGACTAGCGGGGGGGCCGCCACCGGGGAGCTGTTTTTT
TRBV28,TRBD1,NA,TRBJ1-5,CASSVPGTANQPQHF,TGTGCCAGCAGTGTACCCGGGACAGCAAATCAGCCCCAGCATTTT
TRBV11-2,NA,NA,TRBJ1-2,CASSLAGDGYTF,TGTGCCAGCAGCTTAGCCGGGGATGGCTACACCTTC
TRBV6-4,TRBD2,NA,TRBJ2-3,CASSETGLATDTQYF,TGTGCCAGCAGTGAAACGGGACTAGCGACAGATACGCAGTATTTT
TRBV7-2,NA,NA,TRBJ1-2,CASSFMKGNYTF,TGTGCCAGCAGCTTCATGAAGGGGAACTACACCTTC
TRBV11-1,TRBD1,NA,TRBJ2-5,CASSPYLQGSQETQYF,TGTGCCAGCAGCCCTTACCTACAGGGGAGCCAAGAGACCCAGTACTTC
TRBV6-4,TRBD1,NA,TRBJ1-2,CASSSSGGFNYGYTF,TGTGCCAGCAGTTCTTCAGGGGGTTTCAACTATGGCTACACCTTC
TRBV7-9,NA,NA,TRBJ1-1,CASSLGAGTEAFF,TGTGCCAGCAGCTTAGGGGCGGGCACTGAAGCTTTCTTT
TRBV28,TRBD1,NA,TRBJ2-7,CASSPGQDVVSLLGEQYF,TGTGCCAGCAGCCCAGGACAGGACGTTGTATCCTTACTGGGGGAGCAGTACTTC
TRBV3-1/TRBV3-2,TRBD2,NA,TRBJ2-1,CASSLIGGSSYNEQFF,TGTGCCAGCAGCCTCATCGGGGGGAGCTCCTACAATGAGCAGTTCTTC
TRBV6-5,NA,NA,TRBJ1-1,CASSLNGGGGTEAFF,TGTGCCAGCAGTTTAAATGGGGGCGGTGGCACTGAAGCTTTCTTT
TRBV28,TRBD1,NA,TRBJ1-1,CASSSNVWTGFGEAFF,TGTGCCAGCAGTTCAAACGTCTGGACAGGGTTTGGTGAAGCTTTCTTT
TRBV28,NA,NA,TRBJ2-2,CASRQNTGELFF,TGTGCCAGCAGACAGAACACCGGGGAGCTGTTTTTT
TRBV5-5,NA,NA,TRBJ2-3,CASSGGSTDTQYF,TGTGCCAGCAGCGGCGGGAGCACAGATACGCAGTATTTT
TRBV7-2,TRBD1,NA,TRBJ1-2,CASSNRGIGYGYTF,TGTGCCAGCAGCAACAGGGGGATCGGCTATGGCTACACCTTC
TRBV5-6,TRBD1,NA,TRBJ1-3,CASSYGQGRNTIYF,TGTGCCAGCAGCTACGGACAGGGACGAAACACCATATATTTT
TRBV28,NA,NA,TRBJ1-2,CASREEGKLNYGYTF,TGTGCCAGCAGGGAAGAGGGAAAGCTGAACTATGGCTACACCTTC
TRBV20-1,NA,NA,TRBJ2-4,CSADATGFQYF,TGCAGTGCCGACGCCACAGGGTTTCAGTACTTC
TRBV28,NA,NA,TRBJ1-2,CASSSYSGYGYTF,TGTGCCAGCAGTTCGTACAGTGGGTATGGCTACACCTTC
TRBV5-3,TRBD1,NA,TRBJ1-1,CARSWETGTGNTEAFF,TGTGCCAGAAGCTGGGAAACCGGGACAGGGAACACTGAAGCTTTCTTT